This T cell receptor beta chain came from a study of OX40 agonist ivuxolimab in advanced cancers. Findings and limits, study-wide: At 0.1 to 3.0 mg/kg, clonal expansion of CD4+ and CD8+ blood T cells had occurred by week 6. The authors also found low normalized T-cell clonal expansion in some nonresponders. Partial responders at 0.1-3.0 mg/kg had among the lowest clonal expansion.

Systemic immunosuppression or autoimmune disease history was grounds to exclude patients. V lost 3 bases, J lost 4 bases, and 13 bases lay in between. Germline V gene sequence: CDR1 SGHAT, CDR2 FQNNGV. The CDR3 totals 14 residues. TCRdb's copy holds only in-frame clones and misses some; the assay was immunoSEQ multiplex PCR. The sample records roughly 30,000 clones, roughly 74% being singletons. To note about this clone: Antigen specificity is unknown.

This chain joins TRBV11-2 and TRBJ2-7; D perhaps matches TRBD2 (5 bases). This material consisted of CD4+ or CD8+ T cells sorted from blood, taken in a trial of the OX40 agonist ivuxolimab. The sequence derives from an adult with an advanced solid tumor such as melanoma, head and neck, liver or kidney cancer. CDR3 in amino acids: CASSFGRRFYEQYF. The CDR3 region has the DNA TGTGCCAGCAGCTTTGGCCGGAGGTTTTACGAGCAGTACTTC. The full variable domain, in which reference TRBV11-2 and TRBJ2-7 provide the parts outside the CDR3, is EAGVAQSPRYKIIEKRQSVAFWCNPISGHATLYWYQQILGQGPKLLIQFQNNGVVDDSQLPKDRFSAERLKGVDSTLKIQPAKLEDSAVYLCASSFGRRFYEQYFGPGTRLTVT.